This TCR beta chain was observed in a study of Tregs in tolerant kidney transplant recipients. General study points: Biological reproducibility was not directly addressed in this study. The small number of patients limits these findings pending further validation. The most relevant donor-specific Treg TCRbeta repertoire apparently came from expansion with activated donor B cells.

Concerning this clone itself: Its antigen is still unknown.

Thawed PBMCs were FACS-sorted into unstimulated CD4+CD25+CD127- regulatory T cells, CD4+CD25- non-regulatory cells, CD4 and CD8 cells. TCRdb keeps only in-frame clones here, not all; method: immunoSEQ multiplex PCR. This sample carries roughly 250,000 clones, 65% to 85% of them seen once, and the ten largest clones take under 0.65%. Sequenced: CD4+ T cells from blood. The sequence came from a human donor in good health.

CDR3 bases: TGTGCCAGTAGTATAGGGGCACGGAGGAACTATGGCTACACCTTC. It is translated as CASSIGARRNYGYTF. The chain uses TRBV19 and TRBJ1-2, with D hard to call. The V end was cut by 1 base, the J end by 2 bases, with 11 bases between. Germline-derived CDR1 and CDR2 are LNHDA and SQIVND (reference sequence). The CDR3 has 15 amino acids.